This TCR beta chain was documented in a study of neurological immune-mediated disorders. Using its own MiXCR run on the 5' RACE reads, TCRdb lists one record per CDR3 protein. The profile shows tens of thousands of distinct CDR3 sequences, about 3.2% of them singletons. Time point reported: longitudinal time-point 1 (baseline). Ten or more counts support this clonotype. Germline assignment: CDR1 ENHRY and CDR2 SYGVKD. The junction had 5 bases not matched to a gene; V was cut back by 10 bases and J by 5 bases. There are 12 residues in the CDR3. The TCR was taken from a woman in her fifties or sixties with multiple sclerosis. The chain joins TRBV10-3 to TRBJ2-7; 10 positions match TRBD1. Sequencing was carried out using PBMCs. The CDR3 region is CATRQGAHEQYF. The CDR3 DNA reads as TGTGCCACCCGACAGGGGGCCCACGAGCAGTACTTC.